This T cell receptor beta chain originates from a study of PD-1 blockade in classical Hodgkin lymphoma. Study observations and caveats: Factors driving the repertoire differences, possibly disease activity or prior therapy, remain undefined.

Profiling relied on immunoSEQ multiplex PCR, and the TCRdb table lists in-frame clones only, not all of them. This table has approximately 20,000 clones, roughly 94% appearing once. A remark on this clone: The target antigen is unknown.

Time point in this sample: newly diagnosed, previously untreated cHL patient sample. The sequence derives from a human donor with classical Hodgkin lymphoma. Sequenced sample: peripheral blood mononuclear cells (PBMCs).

CDR3 DNA sequence: TGCAGCGTTGCCGTCGGGCGGGGCGCAATTTACGAGCAGTACTTC. Translating gives CSVAVGRGAIYEQYF. The chain carries TRBV29-1 and TRBJ2-7; tentatively, D is TRBD2 (6 bases). The CDR3 length is 15 residues. Germline assignment: CDR1 SQVTM and CDR2 ANQGSEA. V was clipped by 4 bases and J by 4 bases, with 20 bases between them.